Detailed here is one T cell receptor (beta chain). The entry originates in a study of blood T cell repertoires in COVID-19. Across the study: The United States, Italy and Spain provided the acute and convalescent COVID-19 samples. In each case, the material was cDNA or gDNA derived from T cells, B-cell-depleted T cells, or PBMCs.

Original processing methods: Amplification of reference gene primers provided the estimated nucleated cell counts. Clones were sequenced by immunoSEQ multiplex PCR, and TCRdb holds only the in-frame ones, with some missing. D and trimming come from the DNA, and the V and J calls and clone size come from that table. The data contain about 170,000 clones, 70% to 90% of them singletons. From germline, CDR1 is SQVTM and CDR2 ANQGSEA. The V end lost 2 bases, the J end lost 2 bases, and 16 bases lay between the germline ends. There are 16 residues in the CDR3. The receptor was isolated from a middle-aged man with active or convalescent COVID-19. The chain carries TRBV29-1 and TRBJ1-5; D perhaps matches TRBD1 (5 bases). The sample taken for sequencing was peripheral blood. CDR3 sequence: CSVEPPGWYCNQPQHF. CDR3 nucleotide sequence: TGCAGCGTTGAACCGCCAGGGTGGTATTGCAATCAGCCCCAGCATTTT.